The clone carrying this T cell receptor beta chain was seen just once. Random hexamers were used to reverse transcribe about 0.5 to 1 ug of RNA. In TCRdb, the immunoSEQ multiplex PCR reads were re-called with MiXCR into one record per CDR3 protein. The table lists under 200,000 distinct CDR3 sequences, 85% to 95% of them singletons. These data belong to a study of CD8 T cells in Susac syndrome. Germline V gene sequence: CDR1 MNHEY, CDR2 SMNVEV (reference sequence). V lost 1 base, J lost 0 bases, and 13 bases lay in between. CDR3 length: 17 residues. Sequencing of TCR beta, carried out with a high-throughput approach, was applied to CD8+ and CD4+ T cells from the blood.

This receptor was identified in a human donor in good health. The rearrangement uses TRBV27 and TRBJ1-5; tentative D call: TRBD1 (6 bases). The specimen was CD4+ T cells from PBMCs. The CDR3 reads CASSLFRAQGSNQPQHF. The CDR3 DNA is TGTGCCAGCAGTTTATTCAGGGCACAGGGTAGCAATCAGCCCCAGCATTTT.